These 4 T cell receptor beta chains originate from one sample sequenced in a study of T cell responses to AZD1222 COVID-19 vaccine. Profiling relied on immunoSEQ multiplex PCR, and the TCRdb table lists in-frame clones only, not all of them. The data contain 90,000 to 120,000 clones, approximately 90% of them singletons. Sequences were derived from peripheral blood, sampled 28 days after the second AZD1222 dose. These TCRs come from an adult who received the AZD1222 COVID-19 vaccine.

This clone came up once. J is TRBJ2-7 and V is TRBV5-6; 12 bases align to TRBD1. CDR1 SGHDT and CDR2 YYEEEE come from the germline V gene. CDR3 length equals 15 residues. J was trimmed by 4 bases and V by 5 bases; bases with no gene match: 7. CDR3 protein: CASSPLGQGAYEQYF. For the CDR3, the DNA is TGTGCCAGCAGTCCATTGGGACAGGGGGCTTACGAGCAGTACTTC.

The chain carries TRBV13 and TRBJ2-3; 10 nucleotides align to TRBD2. Germline-derived CDR1 and CDR2 are PRHDT and FYEKMQ (reference sequence). Unmatched junction bases numbered 9, after V lost 2 bases and J lost 7 bases. The CDR3 is 16 amino acids. The CDR3 DNA follows: TGTGCCAGCAGCTTACCTGCTAGCGGGAGTTCATATACGCAGTATTTT. The encoded protein is CASSLPASGSSYTQYF.

The DNA for the CDR3 is TGTGCCAGCAGTTTATACGGGATTCGAGGGGCTCAGCCCCAGCATTTT. Translated: CASSLYGIRGAQPQHF. The rearrangement links TRBV27 to TRBJ1-5, with D perhaps TRBD1 (5 bases). V lost 1 base to trimming and J lost 6 bases, with 16 bases between them. Germline V gene data show CDR1 as MNHEY and CDR2 as SMNVEV (reference sequence). This CDR3 contains 16 residues.

V gene TRBV7-2 combines with J gene TRBJ1-1; TRBD1 might be the D (5 bases). Germline assignment: CDR1 SGHTA and CDR2 FQGNSA. The CDR3 totals 13 residues. V was clipped by 3 bases and J by 4 bases, with 9 bases between them. CDR3 residues: CASSFQGPTEAFF. CDR3 coding DNA: TGTGCCAGCAGCTTCCAGGGACCCACTGAAGCTTTCTTT.